This entry is about one TCR beta chain. This entry comes from a study of technical replicates of blood from a few donors. Generated by immunoSEQ multiplex PCR, the TCRdb table keeps only in-frame clones and is missing some. The top ten clones hold roughly 4.5% of a sample with 76,000 or so clones, about 86% of them seen once. Unmatched junction bases numbered 8, after V lost 4 bases and J lost 4 bases. This CDR3 contains 16 residues. CDR1 is SGHTS, CDR2 YDEGEE, per germline. The receptor was isolated from a human donor in good health. Some clones in this sample may be carry-over from other donors' samples. Sequencing was done on a sample of PBMCs. The chain carries TRBV5-8 and TRBJ2-5, with 12 positions matching TRBD2. The DNA of the CDR3 is TGTGCCAGCAGCCTCCTAGCGGGGGGGCTCGGAGAGACCCAGTACTTC. Its protein product is CASSLLAGGLGETQYF.